The 29 T cell receptor beta chains below come from one sample, sequenced in a study of T-cell memory formation after mild COVID-19. TCRdb analysed the 5' RACE reads with MiXCR anew, one entry per CDR3 protein. The sample has 450,000 to 700,000 distinct CDR3 sequences, more than 15% seen once. The material sequenced was PBMCs or a T cell subset sorted from them (not recorded which). Source of these receptors: an adult woman who had mild COVID-19 (a few samples of this study predate the infection). Cell type and time point are not known.

This clonotype occurred a few times. The chain recombines TRBV20-1 with TRBJ2-3; 10 bases match TRBD2. Germline V lookup: CDR1 DFQATT, CDR2 SNEGSKA (reference sequence). V lost 0 bases and J lost 1; bases outside the gene matches: 4. The CDR3 has 16 amino acids. The CDR3 region has the DNA TGCAGTGCTAGAGAAAATCTAGCGGGGGGCACAGATACGCAGTATTTT. Translation gives CSARENLAGGTDTQYF.

This clonotype has only a few counts. The V call is TRBV20-1, the J call TRBJ2-3, with 16 bases matching TRBD2. Germline V CDR1 and CDR2: DFQATT, SNEGSKA (reference sequence). This CDR3 is 17 amino acids long. The CDR3 spells CRASPGLAGGPTYTQYF. CDR3 DNA sequence: TGCAGGGCCTCGCCGGGACTAGCGGGGGGGCCGACATATACGCAGTATTTT.

This sequence joins TRBV5-1 and TRBJ2-7, with D possibly matching TRBD1 (6 bases). Trimming left V 4 bases short and J 4 bases short, with 21 bases between. CDR3 length: 16 amino acids. CDR1 SGHRS and CDR2 YFSETQ come from the germline V gene. DNA for the CDR3: TGCGCCAGCAGCAGTGACTCCGGGACACCAGAATACGAGCAGTACTTC. The encoded protein is CASSSDSGTPEYEQYF.

The chain uses TRBV11-2 and TRBJ2-7, with D maybe TRBD2 (5 bases). Germline values: CDR1 SGHAT, CDR2 FQNNGV. The CDR3 is 14 residues long. The germline V and J ends were trimmed by 5 bases and 6 bases, with 17 bases remaining between them. CDR3 nucleotides: TGTGCCAGCAGCCCAACCCGGGATCATCCCGAGCAGTACTTC. It encodes CASSPTRDHPEQYF.

This clonotype was picked up a small number of times. V is TRBV5-1 and J is TRBJ1-1, with D perhaps TRBD1 (6 bases). CDR1 and CDR2 from the germline V gene are SGHRS and YFSETQ. With 4 bases removed from V and 2 bases from J, the gap between germline ends came to 18 bases. The CDR3 extends over 16 amino acids. The CDR3 here is CASSIGTGSSNTEAFF. The CDR3 coding sequence is TGCGCCAGCAGCATTGGTACAGGGAGTAGTAACACTGAAGCTTTCTTT.

This clonotype was observed a few times. The chain combines TRBV29-1 with TRBJ2-7, with a tentative D call TRBD2 (5 bases). V was pared by 6 bases and J by 0 bases, with 18 bases between. This CDR3 is built from 15 residues. CDR1 and CDR2 (germline): SQVTM, ANQGSEA. The CDR3 sequence is CSVVSSGTSSYEQYF. The CDR3, as DNA: TGCAGCGTCGTCTCGAGCGGAACTAGCTCCTACGAGCAGTACTTC.

As regards this clonotype: The junction departs from germline at one end; a sequencing error may be responsible. This sequence joins TRBV4-1 and TRBJ1-1, with unresolved D. The CDR3 is made up of 12 amino acids. CDR1 is MGHRA and CDR2 is YSYEKL in the germline V gene. The CDR3 nucleotides are TGCGCCAGCAGCCAAGTAGGGATTGCTTGCACCTTT. It specifies CASSQVGIACTF.

This clonotype turned up a few times. V and J are TRBV5-1 and TRBJ2-5, with D perhaps TRBD1 (6 bases). Germline V gene lookup returns CDR1 SGHRS and CDR2 YFSETQ. The length of the CDR3 is 14 residues. V lost 0 bases and J lost 5, with 11 bases in between. CDR3 protein: CASSLDRARETQYF. CDR3 DNA sequence: TGCGCCAGCAGCTTGGACAGGGCGCGGGAGACCCAGTACTTC.

CDR3 in amino acids: CASTRSAPDEQFF. CDR3 DNA sequence: TGTGCCAGTACTAGGTCTGCGCCGGATGAGCAGTTCTTC. V usage is TRBV19 and J usage is TRBJ2-1; D is ambiguous. Trimming took 7 bases from V and 8 from J, leaving 15 bases between them. This CDR3 is 13 amino acids long. Germline CDR1 and CDR2: LNHDA and SQIVND (reference sequence).

In this sample, this clonotype turned up a few times. The V call is TRBV9, the J call TRBJ2-7; the match to TRBD1 covers 7 bases. Per germline, CDR1 SGDLS and CDR2 YYNGEE. After removal of 4 bases from V and 4 bases from J, the junction contained 8 bases not matched to a gene. This CDR3 comprises 14 residues. As DNA, the CDR3 is TGTGCCAGCAGCCTTCGGGACAGCCCTTACGAGCAGTACTTC. It encodes CASSLRDSPYEQYF.

The J gene is TRBJ2-7, the V gene TRBV6-5; D gene uncertain. The germline V gene has CDR1 MNHEY and CDR2 SVGAGI. V was clipped by 2 bases and J by 5 bases, with 10 bases between them. The CDR3 has 13 amino acids. In DNA form, the CDR3 reads TGTGCCAGCAGTTACAGGGAACGCAACGAGCAGTACTTC. Its protein product is CASSYRERNEQYF.

Ten or more counts support this clonotype. V gene TRBV12-3 or TRBV12-4 combines with J gene TRBJ2-7; TRBD1 or TRBD2 may be the D gene (6 bases each). The CDR3 sequence is 14 residues long. V lost 8 bases to trimming and J lost 7 bases, with 21 bases between them. CDR3: CASCGDTFSREQYF. CDR3 in DNA: TGTGCCAGCTGCGGGGACACCTTCTCTCGGGAGCAGTACTTC.

J is TRBJ2-7 and V is TRBV12-5, with TRBD2 matching over 7 bases. CDR3 length: 14 residues. CDR1 and CDR2 (germline): LGHNT, FRNRAP. The ends lost 0 bases at V and 5 bases at J; junction bases unmatched: 4. The CDR3 DNA sequence: TGTGCTAGTGGTTTGGTAATGGGAGGGAACGAGCAGTACTTC. As protein: CASGLVMGGNEQYF.

The table lists this clonotype with a few counts. CDR3 nucleotide sequence: TGTGCCACCGGGGGGAGGACGGTGAACACAGATACGCAGTATTTT. Encoded protein: CATGGRTVNTDTQYF. This chain links TRBV24-1 with TRBJ2-3, with D possibly being TRBD2 (6 bases). This CDR3 has 15 residues. Per germline, CDR1 KGHDR and CDR2 SFDVKD. Trimming took 9 bases from V and 2 from J, leaving 17 bases between them.

The chain employs TRBV18 and TRBJ2-7, with a tentative D call TRBD1 (5 bases). V shed 5 bases and J shed 3 bases, with 14 bases lying between them. The germline CDR1 and CDR2 sequences are KGHSH and LQKENI. The CDR3 has 14 residues. CDR3 DNA sequence: TGTGCCAGCTCAGATTGGACAAAAGTCTACGAGCAGTACTTC. Protein: CASSDWTKVYEQYF.

In its sample, this clonotype was seen a few times. The chain is built from TRBV5-4 and TRBJ1-2, with 9 bases identical to TRBD1. The germline gives CDR1 SGHNT, CDR2 YYREEE (reference sequence). Trimming took 4 bases from V and 7 from J; bases not matched to a gene: 11. The CDR3 runs 15 residues. The CDR3 protein is CASSGVTQGARGYTF. The CDR3 DNA follows: TGTGCCAGCAGCGGGGTCACACAGGGGGCGCGTGGCTACACCTTC.

This clonotype appeared a few times. CDR3 DNA sequence: TGTGCCAGCAGCTTAGAACAGGCGGCGACGGCCGGGGAGCTGTTTTTT. The encoded protein is CASSLEQAATAGELFF. The chain recombines TRBV7-6 with TRBJ2-2; D is perhaps TRBD1 (5 bases). V was clipped by 1 base and J by 6 bases, with 15 bases between them. Germline CDR1 and CDR2: SGHVS and FNYEAQ. CDR3 length: 16 amino acids.

This clonotype came up many times. The chain links TRBV30 to TRBJ2-1; a weak D match, TRBD1 (5 bases). In germline, CDR1 is GTSNPN, CDR2 SVGIG (reference sequence). Trimming removed 0 bases from V and 5 bases from J, with 14 bases in between. CDR3 length: 15 residues. CDR3 residues: CAWSVLDTYNNEQFF. DNA of the CDR3: TGTGCCTGGAGTGTACTGGACACGTACAACAATGAGCAGTTCTTC.

At least ten counts were recorded for this clonotype. The chain uses TRBV6-5 and TRBJ2-1, with 8 bases lining up with TRBD1. J lost 7 bases, V lost 6 bases, and 5 bases had no gene match. Germline CDR1 reads MNHEY; CDR2 reads SVGAGI. This CDR3 comprises 13 residues. CDR3 nucleotide sequence: TGTGCCAGCAGCGGACAGGGACGGAATGAGCAGTTCTTC. Translated, it gives CASSGQGRNEQFF.

The chain carries TRBV11-1 and TRBJ2-5; D not certain. The V gene lost 5 bases and the J gene lost 5 bases, with 15 bases spanning the gap. CDR1 and CDR2 (germline): SGHAT, FQDESV (reference sequence). CDR3 size: 14 residues. CDR3: CASSPVDQVETQYF. In nucleotides, the CDR3 is TGTGCCAGCAGCCCCGTTGACCAGGTGGAGACCCAGTACTTC. The whole variable domain, remainder taken from reference TRBV11-1 and TRBJ2-5, is EAEVAQSPRYKITEKSQAVAFWCDPISGHATLYWYRQILGQGPELLVQFQDESVVDDSQLPKDRFSAERLKGVDSTLKIQPAELGDSAMYLCASSPVDQVETQYFGPGTRLLVL.

This chain joins TRBV14 and TRBJ2-2; 12 nucleotides match TRBD2. Per the germline V gene, CDR1 is SGHDN and CDR2 is FVKESK. The CDR3 contains 19 residues. V was clipped by 0 bases and J by 3 bases; unmatched bases: 8. The CDR3: CASSQDNIGLAGHTGELFF. The CDR3 DNA is TGTGCCAGCAGCCAAGATAACATAGGACTAGCGGGGCACACCGGGGAGCTGTTTTTT.

This clonotype was found a few times. The chain links TRBV19 to TRBJ2-1; TRBD2 might be the D (6 bases). The germline CDR1 and CDR2 sequences are LNHDA and SQIVND (reference sequence). The length of the CDR3 is 12 residues. V dropped 2 bases and J dropped 9 bases, with 8 bases sitting between them. The DNA for the CDR3 is TGTGCCAGTAGTATACAGGGAGGTGAGCAGTTCTTC. It codes for CASSIQGGEQFF. Looking up the rest from reference TRBV19 and TRBJ2-1 gives the full variable domain: DGGITQSPKYLFRKEGQNVTLSCEQNLNHDAMYWYRQDPGQGLRLIYYSQIVNDFQKGDIAEGYSVSREKKESFPLTVTSAQKNPTAFYLCASSIQGGEQFFGPGTRLTVL.

The chain links TRBV7-9 to TRBJ2-1; 7 nucleotides match TRBD2. The V gene end was trimmed by 5 bases and the J gene end by 2 bases; junction bases not matched to a gene: 9. The CDR3 consists of 16 residues. Germline assignment: CDR1 SEHNR and CDR2 FQNEAQ (reference sequence). CDR3 nucleotide sequence: TGTGCCAGCAGCCCCCCTGCTAGCGGAGCCTACAATGAGCAGTTCTTC. It is translated as CASSPPASGAYNEQFF.

This clonotype was found a few times. The chain is built from TRBV7-9 and TRBJ1-5; TRBD1 matches at 9 bases. V dropped 5 bases and J dropped 6; count of bases not matched to a gene: 2. The CDR3 loop spans 13 amino acids. Germline CDR1 is SEHNR and CDR2 is FQNEAQ (reference sequence). CDR3 sequence reads: CASSQTGGQPQHF. DNA for the CDR3: TGTGCCAGCAGCCAGACAGGGGGTCAGCCCCAGCATTTT.

The chain is built from TRBV27 and TRBJ1-2, with a tentative D call TRBD1 (5 bases). The germline V and J ends were trimmed by 5 bases and 7 bases, with 23 bases remaining between them. Per germline, CDR1 MNHEY and CDR2 SMNVEV (reference sequence). This CDR3 has 16 residues. This chain's CDR3 is CASSPYRGPDGGGYTF. The CDR3 DNA is TGTGCCAGCAGTCCCTACCGGGGACCGGACGGTGGTGGCTACACCTTC.

This clonotype was counted many times. This chain uses TRBV5-1 with TRBJ2-1; 10 nucleotides match TRBD2. The CDR3 is made up of 15 amino acids. V trimming: 6 bases; J trimming: 6 bases; junction bases outside the gene matches: 9. The germline V gene encodes CDR1 SGHRS and CDR2 YFSETQ. The CDR3 protein is CASNLLAGAVNEQFF. The CDR3 nucleotides are TGCGCCAGCAACCTCCTAGCGGGAGCTGTCAATGAGCAGTTCTTC. The complete variable domain, with remaining parts taken from reference TRBV5-1 and TRBJ2-1, reads KAGVTQTPRYLIKTRGQQVTLSCSPISGHRSVSWYQQTPGQGLQFLFEYFSETQRNKGNFPGRFSGRQFSNSRSEMNVSTLELGDSALYLCASNLLAGAVNEQFFGPGTRLTVL.

The chain employs TRBV9 and TRBJ2-1, with 8 bases fitting TRBD2. Germline values: CDR1 SGDLS, CDR2 YYNGEE. V lost 4 bases, J lost 1 base, and 7 bases stayed unmatched. The CDR3 extends over 16 amino acids. CDR3 region: CASSSRTSRSYNEQFF. The DNA for the CDR3 is TGTGCCAGCAGCTCTCGGACTAGCCGATCCTACAATGAGCAGTTCTTC.

This clonotype occurred a few times. The chain has TRBV3-1 and TRBJ2-7; the match to TRBD1 covers 10 bases. Germline V gene data show CDR1 as LGHDT and CDR2 as YNNKEL (reference sequence). The length of the CDR3 is 15 residues. Trimming removed 1 base from V and 9 bases from J; junction bases left unmatched: 9. The CDR3: CASSQAGTGARGQYF. The CDR3 DNA is TGTGCCAGCAGCCAAGCCGGGACAGGGGCGAGAGGGCAGTACTTC.

The genes are TRBV24-1 and TRBJ2-3; 12 bases map to TRBD2. CDR1 is KGHDR and CDR2 is SFDVKD in the germline V gene. The CDR3 is 17 amino acids. J lost 6 bases, V lost 4 bases, and 10 bases had no gene match. This chain's CDR3 is CATSDTGLAGRGDTQYF. CDR3 DNA: TGTGCCACCAGTGACACCGGACTAGCGGGAAGAGGGGATACGCAGTATTTT.